This T cell receptor beta chain comes out of a study of blood T cell repertoires in COVID-19. Study information: COVID-19 samples, acute and convalescent, were from the United States, Italy and Spain. The cDNA or gDNA used as material had been derived from T cells, B-cell-depleted T cells, or PBMCs.

Original data processing: Reference gene primers were amplified, and this amplification served to estimate nucleated cell counts. Generated by immunoSEQ multiplex PCR, the TCRdb table keeps only in-frame clones and is missing some. V and J calls and clone size follow that table, whereas D and trimming were derived from the DNA. The data hold some 390,000 clones, with more than 75% observed a single time. V lost 2 bases, J lost 3 bases, and 0 bases stayed unmatched. The CDR3 covers 14 residues. CDR1 and CDR2 (germline): SGHTA, FQGTGA. Worth noting for this clone: This same CDR3 is encoded by further DNA sequences in the sample.

This receptor was identified in a human donor in a cohort sampled during active COVID-19. This rearrangement joins TRBV7-3 to TRBJ2-3, with TRBD2 matching over 9 bases. The material sequenced was peripheral blood. In DNA, the CDR3 is TGTGCCAGCAGCTTAGCGGGAGGGACAGATACGCAGTATTTT. Translated, it gives CASSLAGGTDTQYF.